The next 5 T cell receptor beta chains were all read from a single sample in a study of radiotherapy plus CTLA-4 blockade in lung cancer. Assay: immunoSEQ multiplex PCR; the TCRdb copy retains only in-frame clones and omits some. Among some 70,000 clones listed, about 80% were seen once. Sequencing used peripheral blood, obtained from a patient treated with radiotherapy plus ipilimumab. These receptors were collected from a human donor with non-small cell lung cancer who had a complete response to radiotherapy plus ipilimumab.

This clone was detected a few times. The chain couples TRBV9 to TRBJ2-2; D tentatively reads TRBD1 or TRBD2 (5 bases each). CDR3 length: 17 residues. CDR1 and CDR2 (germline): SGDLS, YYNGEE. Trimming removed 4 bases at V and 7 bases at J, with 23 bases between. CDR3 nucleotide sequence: TGTGCCAGCAGCCCCCGGGTAAGCGGAGGAGACAGCGGGGAGCTGTTTTTT. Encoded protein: CASSPRVSGGDSGELFF.

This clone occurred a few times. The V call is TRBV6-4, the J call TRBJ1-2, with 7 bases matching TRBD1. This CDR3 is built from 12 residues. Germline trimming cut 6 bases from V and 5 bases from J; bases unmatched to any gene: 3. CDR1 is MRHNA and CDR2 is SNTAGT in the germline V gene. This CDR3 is CASRGTDYGYTF. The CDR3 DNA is TGTGCCAGCAGGGGGACAGATTATGGCTACACCTTC.

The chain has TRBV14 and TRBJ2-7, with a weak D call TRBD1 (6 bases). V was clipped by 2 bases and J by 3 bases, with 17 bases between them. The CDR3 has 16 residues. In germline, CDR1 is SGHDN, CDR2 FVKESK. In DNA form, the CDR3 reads TGTGCCAGCAGCCAAATTGGGACACGAGGGCTCTACGAGCAGTACTTC. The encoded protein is CASSQIGTRGLYEQYF.

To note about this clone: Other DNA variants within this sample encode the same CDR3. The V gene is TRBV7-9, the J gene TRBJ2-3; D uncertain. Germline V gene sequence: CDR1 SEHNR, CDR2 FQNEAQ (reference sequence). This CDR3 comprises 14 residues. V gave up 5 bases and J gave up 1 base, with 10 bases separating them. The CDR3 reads CASSLAGGTDTQYF. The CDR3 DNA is TGTGCCAGCAGCCTTGCTGGGGGCACAGATACGCAGTATTTT. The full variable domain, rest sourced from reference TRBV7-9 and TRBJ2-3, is DTGVSQNPRHKITKRGQNVTFRCDPISEHNRLYWYRQTLGQGPEFLTYFQNEAQLEKSRLLSDRFSAERPKGSFSTLEIQRTEQGDSAMYLCASSLAGGTDTQYFGPGTRLTVL.

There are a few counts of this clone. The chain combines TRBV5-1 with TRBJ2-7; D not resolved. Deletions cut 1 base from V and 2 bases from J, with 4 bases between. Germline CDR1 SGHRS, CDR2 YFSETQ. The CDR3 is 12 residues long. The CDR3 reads CASSLIPYEQYF. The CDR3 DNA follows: TGCGCCAGCAGCTTGATCCCCTACGAGCAGTACTTC. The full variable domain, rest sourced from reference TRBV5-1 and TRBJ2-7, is KAGVTQTPRYLIKTRGQQVTLSCSPISGHRSVSWYQQTPGQGLQFLFEYFSETQRNKGNFPGRFSGRQFSNSRSEMNVSTLELGDSALYLCASSLIPYEQYFGPGTRLTVT.